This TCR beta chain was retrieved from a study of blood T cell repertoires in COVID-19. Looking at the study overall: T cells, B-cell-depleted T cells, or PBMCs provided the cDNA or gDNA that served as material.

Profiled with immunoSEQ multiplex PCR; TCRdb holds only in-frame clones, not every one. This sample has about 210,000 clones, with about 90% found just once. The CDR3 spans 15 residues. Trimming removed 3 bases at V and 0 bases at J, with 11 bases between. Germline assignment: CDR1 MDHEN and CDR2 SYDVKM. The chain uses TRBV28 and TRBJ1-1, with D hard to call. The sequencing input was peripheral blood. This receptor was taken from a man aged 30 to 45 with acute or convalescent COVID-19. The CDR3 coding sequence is TGTGCCAGCAGTTTGGGCGGGATCATGAACACTGAAGCTTTCTTT. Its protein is CASSLGGIMNTEAFF.